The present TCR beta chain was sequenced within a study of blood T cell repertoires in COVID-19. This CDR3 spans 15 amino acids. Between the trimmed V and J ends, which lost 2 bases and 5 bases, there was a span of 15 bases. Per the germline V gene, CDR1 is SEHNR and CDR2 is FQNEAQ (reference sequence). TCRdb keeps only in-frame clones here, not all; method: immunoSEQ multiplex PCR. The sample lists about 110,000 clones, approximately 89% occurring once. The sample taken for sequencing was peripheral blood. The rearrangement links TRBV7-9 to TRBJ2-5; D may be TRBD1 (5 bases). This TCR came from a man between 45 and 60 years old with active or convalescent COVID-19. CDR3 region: CASSLSQGLWETQYF. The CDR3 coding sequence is TGTGCCAGCAGCTTATCTCAGGGTCTTTGGGAGACCCAGTACTTC.